This T cell receptor beta chain was identified during a study of CD8+ T cells in alopecia areata. Sequencing templates came from extracted RNA that was reverse transcribed into cDNA. Generated by immunoSEQ multiplex PCR, the TCRdb table keeps only in-frame clones and is missing some. This table has 110,000 to 150,000 clones, 82% appearing once. Germline CDR1 reads SEHNR; CDR2 reads FQNEAQ (reference sequence). The V end lost 1 base, the J end lost 6 bases, and 3 bases lay between the germline ends. This CDR3 spans 11 amino acids. Treatment here: oral pan-JAK inhibitor, 5-10 mg twice daily. This TCR was recovered from a human donor with alopecia areata. The gene calls are TRBV7-9 and TRBJ1-2; D not certain. The source was CD8+ T cells sorted from blood, collected at week 4, from a patient treated with tofacitinib. The CDR3 loop reads CASSLGDGYTF. Written as DNA, the CDR3 is TGTGCCAGCAGCTTAGGGGATGGCTACACCTTC.